This T cell receptor (beta chain) derives from a study of CD8+ T cells in alopecia areata. Study as a whole: Those treated were given oral tofacitinib at 5 to 10 mg twice daily. Findings of the study overall: Lesional scalp exceeded normal scalp in clonality, especially in alopecia totalis/universalis.

As to this clone: Its target is unknown.

Isolated RNA was reverse transcribed into cDNA used as the sequencing template. The data were produced by immunoSEQ multiplex PCR, yet TCRdb's version contains in-frame clones alone and is incomplete. The sample has fewer than 200,000 clones; just over 65% are singletons. Germline CDR1 is LNHDA and CDR2 is SQIVND (reference sequence). The CDR3 contains 15 residues. Trimming shortened V by 1 base and J by 4 bases, and 13 bases separated the two germline ends. PBMCs yielded sorted CD4+ and CD8+ T cells. The chain couples TRBV19 to TRBJ1-2, with D maybe TRBD1 (6 bases). The sequencing used CD8+ T cells sorted from blood, collected at week 0. The receptor's source is a human donor with alopecia areata. DNA of the CDR3: TGTGCCAGTAGTATAGGTCGGGGGCCTGGCTATGGCTACACCTTC. Protein sequence: CASSIGRGPGYGYTF.